This T cell receptor beta chain was captured by sequencing in a study of blood T cell repertoires in COVID-19. About the research overall: The United States, Italy and Spain supplied acute and convalescent COVID-19 samples.

Trimming cost V 4 bases and J 0 bases; bases outside gene matches: 3. The CDR3 runs 15 residues. The V gene's germline CDR1 is SGDLS and CDR2 YYNGEE. In the original workflow: It was from reference gene primer amplification that nucleated cell counts were estimated. Data came from immunoSEQ multiplex PCR; TCRdb stores just in-frame clones and leaves some out. V and J calls and clone size are copied from that table; D and trimming were computed from the DNA. The sample gives about 150,000 clones, 70% to 85% of which show up once; roughly 9.8% is in the top ten. The chain uses TRBV9 and TRBJ2-7, with 11 bases matching TRBD1. The sequence was collected from a woman aged 45 to 65 with acute or convalescent COVID-19. Sequenced: peripheral blood. In nucleotides, the CDR3 is TGTGCCAGCAGCCGGACAGGGGGCTTCTCCTACGAGCAGTACTTC. This sequence encodes CASSRTGGFSYEQYF.